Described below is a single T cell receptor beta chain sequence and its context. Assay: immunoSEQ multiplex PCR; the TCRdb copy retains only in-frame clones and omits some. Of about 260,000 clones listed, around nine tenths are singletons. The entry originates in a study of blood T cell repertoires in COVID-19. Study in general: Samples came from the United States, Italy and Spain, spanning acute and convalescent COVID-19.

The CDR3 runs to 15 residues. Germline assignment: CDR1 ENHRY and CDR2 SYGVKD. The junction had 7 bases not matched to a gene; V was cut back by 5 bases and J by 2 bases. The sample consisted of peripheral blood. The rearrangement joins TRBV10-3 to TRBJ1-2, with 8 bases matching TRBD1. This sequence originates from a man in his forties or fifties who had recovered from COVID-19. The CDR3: CAISPDRELNYGYTF. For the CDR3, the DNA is TGTGCCATCAGTCCGGACAGGGAATTAAACTATGGCTACACCTTC.